This entry describes one T cell receptor (beta chain). This specimen comes from a study of identical twins. Each donor was a healthy Caucasian. TCRdb reanalysed the 5' RACE reads using MiXCR and keeps one entry per CDR3 protein. This table holds about 700,000 distinct CDR3 sequences, 8% to 9% found once. V dropped 2 bases and J dropped 2; count of bases not matched to a gene: 7. The CDR3 is 16 amino acids. The germline V gene has CDR1 SEHNR and CDR2 FQNEAQ (reference sequence). These same records also appear under a second study, on yellow fever vaccine responses in identical twins.

The chain is built from TRBV7-9 and TRBJ2-7, with TRBD1 identical over 9 bases. This TCR derives from a woman in her late teens or twenties in good health. Sequencing input: PBMCs. CDR3 residues: CASSLPRTGDPYEQYF. The CDR3 coding sequence is TGTGCCAGCAGCTTACCTCGGACAGGGGACCCCTACGAGCAGTACTTC.